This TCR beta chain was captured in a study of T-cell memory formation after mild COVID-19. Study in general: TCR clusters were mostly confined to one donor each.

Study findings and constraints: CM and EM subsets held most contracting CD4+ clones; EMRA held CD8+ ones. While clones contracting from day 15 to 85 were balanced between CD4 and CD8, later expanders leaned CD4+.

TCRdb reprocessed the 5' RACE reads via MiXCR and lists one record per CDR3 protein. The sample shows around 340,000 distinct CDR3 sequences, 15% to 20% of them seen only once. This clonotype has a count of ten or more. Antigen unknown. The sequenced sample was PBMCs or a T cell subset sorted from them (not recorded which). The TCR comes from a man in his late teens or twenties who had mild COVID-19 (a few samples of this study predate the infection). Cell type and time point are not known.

The CDR3 region has the DNA TGCAGTGCCACAGGGGAATGGGGTGAAAAACTGTTTTTT. Residues: CSATGEWGEKLFF. This chain joins TRBV20-1 and TRBJ1-4, with 7 bases matching TRBD1. Germline V CDR1 and CDR2: DFQATT, SNEGSKA (reference sequence). This CDR3 contains 13 residues. V lost 6 bases, J lost 7 bases, and 8 bases stayed unmatched.